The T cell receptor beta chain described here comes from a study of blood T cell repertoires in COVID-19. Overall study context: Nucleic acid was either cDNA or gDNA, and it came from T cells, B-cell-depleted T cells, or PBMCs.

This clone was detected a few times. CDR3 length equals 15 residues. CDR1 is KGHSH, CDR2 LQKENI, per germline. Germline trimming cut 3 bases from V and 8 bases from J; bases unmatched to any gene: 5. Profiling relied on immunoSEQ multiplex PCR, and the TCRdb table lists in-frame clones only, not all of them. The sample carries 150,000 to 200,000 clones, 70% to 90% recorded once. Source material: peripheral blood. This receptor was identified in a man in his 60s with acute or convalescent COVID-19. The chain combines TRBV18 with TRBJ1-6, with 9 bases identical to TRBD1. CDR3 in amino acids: CASSPMDRGDSPLHF. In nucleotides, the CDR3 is TGTGCCAGCTCACCTATGGACAGGGGAGATTCACCCCTCCACTTT.